This TCR beta chain comes out of a study of blood T cell repertoires in COVID-19. Study overall: From T cells, B-cell-depleted T cells, or PBMCs came the material, which was cDNA or gDNA.

CDR3 length: 15 amino acids. Losses at the gene ends were 6 bases for V and 6 bases for J; bases not matched to a gene: 8. Germline CDR1 reads LGHDT; CDR2 reads YNNKEL (reference sequence). Per the authors' pipeline: Reference gene primer amplification in the assay estimated nucleated cell counts. Data came from immunoSEQ multiplex PCR; TCRdb stores just in-frame clones and leaves some out. The D gene and trimming were derived from the DNA, and the V and J assignments and clone size from that table. The repertoire holds over 100,000 clones, with 82% as singletons. The TCR comes from a man aged 70-80 years with acute or convalescent COVID-19. This chain joins TRBV3-1 (or the pseudogene TRBV3-2) and TRBJ1-1, with 12 bases that match TRBD1. Sequencing was performed on peripheral blood. CDR3 region: CASRRAGTGGSEAFF. The CDR3 DNA reads TGTGCCAGCAGGCGGGCCGGGACAGGGGGCTCTGAAGCTTTCTTT.